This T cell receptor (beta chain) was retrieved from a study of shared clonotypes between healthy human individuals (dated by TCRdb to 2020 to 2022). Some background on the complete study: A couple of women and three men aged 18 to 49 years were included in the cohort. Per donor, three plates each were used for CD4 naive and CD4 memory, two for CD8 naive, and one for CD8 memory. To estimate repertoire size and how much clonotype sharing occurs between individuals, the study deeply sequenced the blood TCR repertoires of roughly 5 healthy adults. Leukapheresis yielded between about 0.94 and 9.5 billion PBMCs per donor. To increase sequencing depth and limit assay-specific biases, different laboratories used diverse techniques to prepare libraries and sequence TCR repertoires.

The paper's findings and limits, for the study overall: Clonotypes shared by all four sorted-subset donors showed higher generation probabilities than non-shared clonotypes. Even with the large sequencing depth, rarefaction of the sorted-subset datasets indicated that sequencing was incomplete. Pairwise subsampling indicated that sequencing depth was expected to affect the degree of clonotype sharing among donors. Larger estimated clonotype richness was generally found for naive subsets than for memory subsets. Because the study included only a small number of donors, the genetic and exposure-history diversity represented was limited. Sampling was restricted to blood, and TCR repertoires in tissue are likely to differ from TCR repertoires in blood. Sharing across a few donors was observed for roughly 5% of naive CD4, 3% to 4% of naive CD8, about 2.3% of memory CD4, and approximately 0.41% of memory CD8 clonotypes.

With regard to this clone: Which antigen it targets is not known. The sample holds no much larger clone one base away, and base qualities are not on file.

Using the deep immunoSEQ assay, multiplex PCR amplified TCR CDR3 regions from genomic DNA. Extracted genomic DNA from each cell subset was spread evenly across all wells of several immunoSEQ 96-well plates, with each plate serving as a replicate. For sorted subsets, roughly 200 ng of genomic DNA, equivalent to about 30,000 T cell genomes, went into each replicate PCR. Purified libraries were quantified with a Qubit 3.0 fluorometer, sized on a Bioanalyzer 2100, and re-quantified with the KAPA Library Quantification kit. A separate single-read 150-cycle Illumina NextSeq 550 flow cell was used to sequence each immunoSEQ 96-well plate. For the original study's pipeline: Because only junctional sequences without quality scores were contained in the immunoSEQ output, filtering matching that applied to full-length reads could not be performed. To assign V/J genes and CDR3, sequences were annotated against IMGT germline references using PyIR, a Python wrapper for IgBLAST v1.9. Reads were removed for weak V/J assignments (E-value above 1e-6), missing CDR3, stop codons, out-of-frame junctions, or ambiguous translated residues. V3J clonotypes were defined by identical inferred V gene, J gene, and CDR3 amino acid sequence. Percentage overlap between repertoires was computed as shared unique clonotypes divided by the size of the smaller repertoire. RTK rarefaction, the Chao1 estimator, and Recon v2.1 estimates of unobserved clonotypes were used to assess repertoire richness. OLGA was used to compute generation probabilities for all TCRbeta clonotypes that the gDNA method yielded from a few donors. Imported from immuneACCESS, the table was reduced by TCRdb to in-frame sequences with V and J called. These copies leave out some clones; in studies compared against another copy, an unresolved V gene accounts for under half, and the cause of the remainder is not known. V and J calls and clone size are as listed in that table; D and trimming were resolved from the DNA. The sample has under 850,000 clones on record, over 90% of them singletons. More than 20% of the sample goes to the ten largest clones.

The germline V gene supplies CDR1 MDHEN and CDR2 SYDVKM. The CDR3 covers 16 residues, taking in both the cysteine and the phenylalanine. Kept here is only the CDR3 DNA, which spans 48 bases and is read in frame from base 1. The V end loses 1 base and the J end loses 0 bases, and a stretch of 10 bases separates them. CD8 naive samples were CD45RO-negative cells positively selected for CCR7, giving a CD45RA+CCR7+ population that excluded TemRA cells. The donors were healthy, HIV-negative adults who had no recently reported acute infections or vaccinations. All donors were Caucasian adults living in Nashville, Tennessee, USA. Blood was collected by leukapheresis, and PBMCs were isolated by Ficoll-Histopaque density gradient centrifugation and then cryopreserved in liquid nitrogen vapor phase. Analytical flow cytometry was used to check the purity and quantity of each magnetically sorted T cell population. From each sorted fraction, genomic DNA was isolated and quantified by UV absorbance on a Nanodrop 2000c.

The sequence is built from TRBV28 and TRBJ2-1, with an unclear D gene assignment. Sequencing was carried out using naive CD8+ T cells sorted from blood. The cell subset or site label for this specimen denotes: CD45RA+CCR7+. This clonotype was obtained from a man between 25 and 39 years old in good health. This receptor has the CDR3 CASSLSRLSSYNEQFF. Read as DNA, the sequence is TGTGCCAGCAGTTTATCGCGGTTAAGCTCCTACAATGAGCAGTTCTTC.